There are a few counts of the clone carrying this TCR beta chain. CDR1 and CDR2 (germline): SNHLY, FYNNEI. This CDR3 has 13 residues. The V gene lost 1 base and the J gene lost 3 bases, with 4 bases spanning the gap. Only in-frame clones appear in the TCRdb table, and some are missing; sequencing was by immunoSEQ multiplex PCR. The profile shows about 5,100 clones, under 35% of them singletons. The record originates from a study of T cell clonotyping in hematopoietic cell transplantation. The time point denotes: recipient sample about 28 days before transplant, after cytoreduction. This receptor was identified in a man in his forties or fifties with myelofibrosis. Some clones in this sample may be carry-over from other donors' samples. The chain joins TRBV2 to TRBJ1-5; D not certain. The specimen comprised peripheral blood mononuclear cells, sampled before stem cell transplant. CDR3 protein: CASSEEFNQPQHF. The CDR3 DNA is TGTGCCAGCAGTGAAGAGTTCAATCAGCCCCAGCATTTT. The variable domain in full, with the rest retrieved from reference TRBV2 and TRBJ1-5, is EPEVTQTPSHQVTQMGQEVILRCVPISNHLYFYWYRQILGQKVEFLVSFYNNEISEKSEIFDDQFSVERPDGSNFTLKIRSTKLEDSAMYFCASSEEFNQPQHFGDGTRLSIL.